The 23 T cell receptor beta chains below all came from one sample that was sequenced in a study of T cell responses to AZD1222 COVID-19 vaccine. The data were produced by immunoSEQ multiplex PCR, yet TCRdb's version contains in-frame clones alone and is incomplete. The table has 83,000 or so clones, 75% to 95% seen once. Specimen: peripheral blood, collected 28 days after the second AZD1222 dose. The receptor source for this set is an adult who received the AZD1222 COVID-19 vaccine.

The chain couples TRBV5-4 to TRBJ1-1, with 7 bases aligning to TRBD1. CDR3 length: 14 amino acids. Germline CDR1 and CDR2: SGHNT and YYREEE (reference sequence). Trimming removed 0 bases from V and 5 bases from J; junction bases left unmatched: 4. The DNA of the CDR3 is TGTGCCAGCAGCTTGGACAGGGGACGGACTGAAGCTTTCTTT. Amino acids: CASSLDRGRTEAFF.

The chain links TRBV5-1 to TRBJ2-7, with TRBD2 matching over 12 bases. This CDR3 region has 13 residues. Germline CDR1 is SGHRS and CDR2 is YFSETQ. After removal of 10 bases from V and 3 bases from J, the junction contained 5 bases not matched to a gene. The CDR3 sequence: CASRLAGDYEQYF. The CDR3 region has the DNA TGCGCCTCCAGACTAGCGGGAGACTACGAGCAGTACTTC.

This rearrangement joins TRBV6-4 to TRBJ2-1; the match to TRBD2 covers 14 bases. CDR3 length: 16 amino acids. The V and J ends lost 3 bases and 8 bases, in that order; junction bases with no gene match: 6. Per the germline V gene, CDR1 is MRHNA and CDR2 is SNTAGT. The CDR3 DNA reads as TGTGCCAGCAGTGAGAAAGGGACTAGCGGGAGCCATGAGCAGTTCTTC. Its translation is CASSEKGTSGSHEQFF.

The rearrangement uses TRBV25-1 and TRBJ2-7; 7 bases fit TRBD1. The germline V gene encodes CDR1 MGHDK and CDR2 SYGVNS. Germline trimming cut 2 bases from V and 3 bases from J; bases unmatched to any gene: 7. This CDR3 is 15 amino acids long. The CDR3 here is CASSEKPGQSYEQYF. The DNA of the CDR3 is TGTGCCAGCAGTGAAAAACCGGGACAGAGCTACGAGCAGTACTTC.

This clone was found once. The chain employs TRBV19 and TRBJ2-7; TRBD2 matches 8 bases. Unmatched junction bases numbered 13, after V lost 3 bases and J lost 0 bases. Germline CDR1 LNHDA, CDR2 SQIVND (reference sequence). This CDR3 is 18 amino acids long. The CDR3 DNA reads as TGTGCCAGTAGTATGGGCACGGGGCAACTAGCGGACTCCTACGAGCAGTACTTC. Protein: CASSMGTGQLADSYEQYF.

The V call is TRBV28, the J call TRBJ2-1, with D maybe TRBD2 (5 bases). Germline values: CDR1 MDHEN, CDR2 SYDVKM. Between the trimmed V and J ends, which lost 5 bases and 5 bases, there was a span of 25 bases. The CDR3 length is 18 residues. CDR3 DNA sequence: TGTGCCAGCAGTACGGACGACCCGCGAGGGCATGAGAACAATGAGCAGTTCTTC. It codes for CASSTDDPRGHENNEQFF.

This clone appeared once. The J gene is TRBJ2-3, the V gene TRBV19; D not certain. This CDR3 is built from 13 residues. Trimming cost V 5 bases and J 1 base, with 7 bases left between them. Germline CDR1 and CDR2: LNHDA and SQIVND (reference sequence). In nucleotides, the CDR3 is TGTGCCAGTAGTTTATCGGGCACAGATACGCAGTATTTT. Amino acid sequence: CASSLSGTDTQYF.

This clone appeared a few times. The rearrangement uses TRBV27 and TRBJ1-2, with 7 positions matching TRBD1. The CDR3 is 13 residues long. Per the germline V gene, CDR1 is MNHEY and CDR2 is SMNVEV (reference sequence). J was trimmed by 7 bases and V by 7 bases; bases with no gene match: 9. The CDR3 sequence: CASTDREGLGYTF. The CDR3 DNA reads TGTGCCAGCACAGACAGGGAAGGGCTTGGCTACACCTTC.

This chain links TRBV5-1 with TRBJ2-1; tentatively, D is TRBD2 (6 bases). The CDR3 spans 14 residues. V lost 4 bases and J lost 5, with 13 bases in between. Germline CDR1 and CDR2: SGHRS and YFSETQ. The CDR3 DNA reads as TGCGCCAGCAGCCCCGGAGGGTCGAACAATGAGCAGTTCTTC. Protein sequence: CASSPGGSNNEQFF.

The count of this clone is one. J is TRBJ2-7 and V is TRBV28; 11 nucleotides match TRBD1. The V gene's germline CDR1 is MDHEN and CDR2 SYDVKM. The V and J ends lost 6 bases and 0 bases, in that order; junction bases with no gene match: 7. The CDR3 runs to 16 residues. The CDR3: CASRYFGQGASYEQYF. CDR3 in DNA: TGTGCCAGCAGATACTTTGGACAGGGGGCCTCCTACGAGCAGTACTTC.

The V gene is TRBV9, the J gene TRBJ1-4; unclear D gene. CDR1 SGDLS and CDR2 YYNGEE come from the germline V gene. The CDR3 is 15 residues long. Trimming took off 0 bases at V and 2 bases at J, with 8 bases between the two ends. CDR3: CASSVGGGTNEKLFF. The CDR3 DNA sequence: TGTGCCAGCAGCGTAGGTGGAGGGACTAATGAAAAACTGTTTTTT.

The chain is built from TRBV24-1 and TRBJ2-3, with 13 bases matching TRBD2. The CDR3 is 18 amino acids. V lost 3 bases and J lost 4; bases outside the gene matches: 9. Germline CDR1 is KGHDR and CDR2 is SFDVKD. CDR3 sequence reads: CATSDPSGTSGTPDTQYF. The CDR3 nucleotides read TGTGCCACCAGTGATCCCTCCGGGACTAGCGGGACCCCAGATACGCAGTATTTT.

The V call is TRBV27, the J call TRBJ2-7, with 7 bases identical to TRBD1. From germline, CDR1 is MNHEY and CDR2 SMNVEV (reference sequence). This CDR3 spans 14 amino acids. With V trimmed by 4 bases and J by 6 bases, 9 bases remained unmatched. The CDR3 DNA reads as TGTGCCAGCAGTTCCGCCGGGACAGCCGGCGAGCAGTACTTC. This sequence encodes CASSSAGTAGEQYF.

The CDR3 coding sequence is TGCAGCGTTGAAGAGGGGACCTACGAGCAGTACTTC. This gives the protein CSVEEGTYEQYF. The V call is TRBV29-1, the J call TRBJ2-7; D is ambiguous. Per the germline V gene, CDR1 is SQVTM and CDR2 is ANQGSEA. V was clipped by 0 bases and J by 2 bases, with 5 bases between them. The CDR3 spans 12 residues.

The chain recombines TRBV28 with TRBJ2-5, with D maybe TRBD2 (6 bases). Trimming pared 2 bases from V and 0 bases from J, leaving 22 bases between. Germline V gene sequence: CDR1 MDHEN, CDR2 SYDVKM. The CDR3 consists of 19 residues. CDR3 amino acids: CASSLVLGGADSYQETQYF. In nucleotides, the CDR3 is TGTGCCAGCAGTTTAGTACTGGGAGGAGCGGATTCGTACCAAGAGACCCAGTACTTC.

The chain employs TRBV3-1 (or the pseudogene TRBV3-2) and TRBJ2-1; 7 nucleotides line up with TRBD2. The CDR3 consists of 15 residues. V shed 6 bases and J 5 bases; nucleotides not matched to a gene: 10. Germline CDR1 reads LGHDT; CDR2 reads YNNKEL (reference sequence). In DNA form, the CDR3 reads TGTGCCAGCAGTCAATACACTAGCGATGACAATGAGCAGTTCTTC. As protein: CASSQYTSDDNEQFF.

The gene calls are TRBV19 and TRBJ1-6; 10 bases line up with TRBD1. With V trimmed by 5 bases and J by 5 bases, 6 bases remained unmatched. The CDR3 extends over 16 amino acids. The germline CDR1 and CDR2 sequences are LNHDA and SQIVND (reference sequence). The CDR3 protein is CASSVLGQGDNSPLHF. The CDR3 bases are TGTGCCAGTAGTGTCCTCGGACAGGGGGATAATTCACCCCTCCACTTT.

The J gene is TRBJ2-2, the V gene TRBV28, with a weak D call TRBD1 (5 bases). The CDR3 loop spans 14 amino acids. Trimming left V 6 bases short and J 7 bases short, with 15 bases between. Germline V gives CDR1 MDHEN, CDR2 SYDVKM. CDR3 nucleotide sequence: TGTGCCAGCAGCGAAGGGGTAAAGGGCGGGGAGCTGTTTTTT. It yields the protein CASSEGVKGGELFF.

This chain joins TRBV6-1 and TRBJ1-1; D gene unclear. There are 14 residues in the CDR3. Deletions cut 3 bases from V and 6 bases from J, with 14 bases between. Germline V CDR1 and CDR2: MNHNS, SASEGT. The CDR3 here is CASSEVGGLAEAFF. DNA for the CDR3: TGTGCCAGCAGTGAGGTTGGAGGGCTCGCTGAAGCTTTCTTT.

This clone showed up just once. The chain carries TRBV4-3 and TRBJ2-2; D is unresolved. CDR1 is LGHNA and CDR2 is YSLEER in the germline V gene. The CDR3 contains 16 residues. V was trimmed by 3 bases and J by 4 bases, leaving 15 bases between them. CDR3 sequence: CASSHRTGTITGELFF. CDR3 DNA: TGCGCCAGCAGCCATAGGACCGGAACGATCACCGGGGAGCTGTTTTTT.

This clone was seen a handful of times. J is TRBJ2-2 and V is TRBV9, with 9 bases identical to TRBD1. Germline V gene sequence: CDR1 SGDLS, CDR2 YYNGEE. V was clipped by 2 bases and J by 4 bases; unmatched bases: 3. The CDR3 contains 15 residues. Here the CDR3 DNA reads TGTGCCAGCAGCGTCGAGACAGGGGGCACCGGGGAGCTGTTTTTT. Its protein is CASSVETGGTGELFF. Variable domain in full (rest from reference TRBV9 and TRBJ2-2): DSGVTQTPKHLITATGQRVTLRCSPRSGDLSVYWYQQSLDQGLQFLIQYYNGEERAKGNILERFSAQQFPDLHSELNLSSLELGDSALYFCASSVETGGTGELFFGEGSRLTVL.

Turning to this clone: The same CDR3 is also encoded by other DNA sequences in this sample. This CDR3 reads CATSDRDQPQHF. CDR3 bases: TGTGCCACCAGTGATCGCGATCAGCCCCAGCATTTT. This sequence joins TRBV24-1 and TRBJ1-5; D gene unclear. The V end was cut by 3 bases, the J end by 5 bases, with 4 bases between. Germline-derived CDR1 and CDR2 are KGHDR and SFDVKD. The CDR3 is made up of 12 amino acids.

The DNA of the CDR3 is TGTGCCAGCAGCCTCGGACCGGGGGATGGCTACACCTTC. Translating it yields CASSLGPGDGYTF. V gene TRBV11-2 combines with J gene TRBJ1-2; D possibly corresponds to TRBD1 (5 bases). Germline CDR1 SGHAT, CDR2 FQNNGV. V gave up 5 bases and J gave up 6 bases, with 13 bases separating them. This CDR3 has 13 residues.